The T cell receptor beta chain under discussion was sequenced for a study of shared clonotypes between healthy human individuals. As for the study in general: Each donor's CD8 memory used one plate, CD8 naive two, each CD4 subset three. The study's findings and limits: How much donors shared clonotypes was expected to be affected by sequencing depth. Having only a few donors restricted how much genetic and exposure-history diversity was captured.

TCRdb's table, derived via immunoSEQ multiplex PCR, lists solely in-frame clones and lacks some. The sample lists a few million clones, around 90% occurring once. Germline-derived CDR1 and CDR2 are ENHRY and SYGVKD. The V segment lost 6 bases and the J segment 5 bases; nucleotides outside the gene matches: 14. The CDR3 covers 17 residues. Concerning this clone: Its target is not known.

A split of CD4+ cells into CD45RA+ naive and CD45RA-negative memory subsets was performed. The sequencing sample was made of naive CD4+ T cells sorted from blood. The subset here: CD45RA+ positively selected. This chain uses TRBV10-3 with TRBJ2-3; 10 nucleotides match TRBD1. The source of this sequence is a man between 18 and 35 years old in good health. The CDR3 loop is CAISPTPLGTGEDTQYF. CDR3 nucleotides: TGTGCCATCAGCCCCACACCCCTCGGGACAGGGGAAGATACGCAGTATTTT.